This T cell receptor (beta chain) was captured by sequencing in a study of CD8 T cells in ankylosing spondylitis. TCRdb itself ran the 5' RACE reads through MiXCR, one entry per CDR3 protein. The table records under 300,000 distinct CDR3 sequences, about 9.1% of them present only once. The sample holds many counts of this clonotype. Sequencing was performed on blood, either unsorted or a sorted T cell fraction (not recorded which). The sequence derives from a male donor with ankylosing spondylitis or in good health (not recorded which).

CDR3 residues: CASSFRSGSRGAEAFF. In DNA, the CDR3 is TGTGCCAGCAGCTTTCGCTCAGGCAGCCGGGGCGCTGAAGCTTTCTTT. The chain is built from TRBV7-2 and TRBJ1-1, with D perhaps TRBD1 (5 bases). Trimming pared 3 bases from V and 6 bases from J, leaving 20 bases between. Germline lookup yields CDR1 SGHTA and CDR2 FQGNSA. The CDR3 runs to 16 residues. The whole variable domain, filled in from reference TRBV7-2 and TRBJ1-1, reads GAGVSQSPSNKVTEKGKDVELRCDPISGHTALYWYRQSLGQGLEFLIYFQGNSAPDKSGLPSDRFSAERTGGSVSTLTIQRTQQEDSAVYLCASSFRSGSRGAEAFFGQGTRLTVV.